A single T cell receptor beta chain is shown here with its context. The target antigen is unknown. The sample comes from a study of Ad26.COV2.S vaccination and SARS-CoV-2 variants. The table came from immunoSEQ multiplex PCR; TCRdb's copy has only in-frame clones and leaves some out. The profile shows 300,000 to 350,000 clones, 70% to 90% of them singletons. The CDR3 is 16 residues long. Findings and limits, study-wide: Ad26.COV2.S recipients had broader spike-specific TCRs (P = 0.0014). With respect to non-spike TCR breadth, vaccine and placebo recipients were similar. There was reportedly substantial breadth in spike-specific CD8+ and CD4+ T cell responses after vaccination.

As to treatment: around 19 received Ad26.COV2.S at low or high dose, single or two shots; about 5 received placebo; per-sample allocation not given. Sampling occurred on day 63 after the first vaccine or placebo injection. In Boston, an adult donor aged 18-55 years took part. The receptor's source is a person aged 18-65 years who received the Ad26.COV2.S COVID-19 vaccine or a placebo. This specimen consisted of peripheral blood, obtained in a trial of Ad26.COV2.S vaccine versus placebo. The rearrangement links TRBV21-1 to TRBJ2-2. TRBV21-1 is labeled a pseudogene. The CDR3 DNA reads TGTGCCAGCAGCAAAGTGGCACGCGCGAACACCGGGGAGCTGTTTTTT. This translates into CASSKVARANTGELFF.